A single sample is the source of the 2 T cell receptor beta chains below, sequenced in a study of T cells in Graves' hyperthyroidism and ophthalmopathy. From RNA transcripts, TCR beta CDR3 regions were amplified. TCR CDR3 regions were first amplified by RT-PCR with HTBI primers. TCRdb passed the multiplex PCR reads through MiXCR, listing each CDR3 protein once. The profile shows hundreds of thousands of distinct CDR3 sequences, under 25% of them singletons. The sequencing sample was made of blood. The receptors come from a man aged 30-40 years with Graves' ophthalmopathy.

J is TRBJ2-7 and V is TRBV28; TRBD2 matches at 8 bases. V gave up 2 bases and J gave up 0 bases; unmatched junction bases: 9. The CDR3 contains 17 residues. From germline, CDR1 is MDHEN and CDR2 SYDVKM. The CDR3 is CASSLNGRARLSYEQYF. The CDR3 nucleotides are TGTGCCAGCAGTTTAAACGGGAGGGCCAGGCTCTCCTACGAGCAGTACTTC.

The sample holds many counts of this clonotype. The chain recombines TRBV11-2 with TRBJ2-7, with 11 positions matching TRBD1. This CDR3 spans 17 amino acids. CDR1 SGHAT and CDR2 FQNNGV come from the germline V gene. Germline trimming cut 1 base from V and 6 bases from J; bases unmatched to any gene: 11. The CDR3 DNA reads TGTGCCAGCAGCTTAGTGAGGGGACAGGGGGATTGGCCCGAGCAGTACTTC. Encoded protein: CASSLVRGQGDWPEQYF.